The T cell receptor (beta chain) described here comes from a study of shared clonotypes between healthy human individuals. This clone has just a few counts. The naive CD8 subset, CD45RO-negative cells positively selected for CCR7, excluded terminally differentiated effector memory CD45RA+ cells. Several immunoSEQ plates held equal portions of the genomic DNA taken from each subset. Measured with immunoSEQ multiplex PCR; TCRdb has only the in-frame clones, and not every one. The table shows about 590,000 clones, with around 95% occurring only once. The V gene end was trimmed by 4 bases and the J gene end by 2 bases; junction bases not matched to a gene: 4. This CDR3 is built from 14 residues. Germline CDR1 SEHNR, CDR2 FQNEAQ (reference sequence).

The J gene is TRBJ1-2, the V gene TRBV7-9; the match to TRBD1 covers 7 bases. The sequenced sample was naive CD8+ T cells sorted from blood. The source of this sequence is a woman aged 30 to 39 in good health. CDR3 amino acids: CASSSQGDNYGYTF. As DNA, the CDR3 is TGTGCCAGCAGCTCCCAGGGGGACAACTATGGCTACACCTTC. Based on the CDR3 plus reference TRBV7-9 and TRBJ1-2, the full variable domain is DTGVSQNPRHKITKRGQNVTFRCDPISEHNRLYWYRQTLGQGPEFLTYFQNEAQLEKSRLLSDRFSAERPKGSFSTLEIQRTEQGDSAMYLCASSSQGDNYGYTFGSGTRLTVV.